This T cell receptor beta chain stems from a study of blood T cell repertoires in COVID-19. Study-level information: Collection of acute and convalescent COVID-19 samples took place in the United States, Italy and Spain. Sources were T cells, B-cell-depleted T cells, or PBMCs; the material itself was cDNA or gDNA.

In the authors' workflow: Reference gene primer amplification gave estimated nucleated cell counts. TCRdb keeps only in-frame clones here, not all; method: immunoSEQ multiplex PCR. V, J and clone size are taken as reported in that table, and D and trimming were inferred from the DNA itself. Among some 200,000 clones listed, nearly 80% were seen once. The germline gives CDR1 LNHDA, CDR2 SQIVND (reference sequence). The ends lost 5 bases at V and 0 bases at J; junction bases unmatched: 10. The CDR3 spans 17 residues. What was sequenced was peripheral blood. The receptor's source is a woman in her 70s with acute or convalescent COVID-19. The gene calls are TRBV19 and TRBJ1-1; TRBD1 matches 9 bases. CDR3 in amino acids: CASSPLRDRVLNTEAFF. The CDR3 nucleotides read TGTGCCAGTAGTCCACTCCGGGACAGGGTCTTGAACACTGAAGCTTTCTTT. Full variable domain (missing parts from reference TRBV19 and TRBJ1-1): DGGITQSPKYLFRKEGQNVTLSCEQNLNHDAMYWYRQDPGQGLRLIYYSQIVNDFQKGDIAEGYSVSREKKESFPLTVTSAQKNPTAFYLCASSPLRDRVLNTEAFFGQGTRLTVV.